This T cell receptor beta chain came from a study of blood T cell repertoires in COVID-19. Trimming took off 3 bases at V and 1 base at J, with 12 bases between the two ends. The germline gives CDR1 MNHNS, CDR2 SASEGT. The length of the CDR3 is 15 residues. In the original workflow: How many nucleated cells were present was estimated from reference gene primer amplification. The repertoire was sequenced with immunoSEQ multiplex PCR; TCRdb's copy has only in-frame clones and lacks some. From that table come the V and J calls and clone size; the DNA was used to work out D and trimming. The sample lists about 190,000 clones, approximately 84% occurring once.

This sequence originates from a woman in her 70s with active or convalescent COVID-19. Sequencing was done on a sample of peripheral blood. The rearrangement links TRBV6-1 to TRBJ2-5; weak D call: TRBD1 (6 bases). The CDR3 spells CASSDDRFFQETQYF. CDR3 DNA: TGTGCCAGCAGTGACGACAGGTTTTTCCAAGAGACCCAGTACTTC.